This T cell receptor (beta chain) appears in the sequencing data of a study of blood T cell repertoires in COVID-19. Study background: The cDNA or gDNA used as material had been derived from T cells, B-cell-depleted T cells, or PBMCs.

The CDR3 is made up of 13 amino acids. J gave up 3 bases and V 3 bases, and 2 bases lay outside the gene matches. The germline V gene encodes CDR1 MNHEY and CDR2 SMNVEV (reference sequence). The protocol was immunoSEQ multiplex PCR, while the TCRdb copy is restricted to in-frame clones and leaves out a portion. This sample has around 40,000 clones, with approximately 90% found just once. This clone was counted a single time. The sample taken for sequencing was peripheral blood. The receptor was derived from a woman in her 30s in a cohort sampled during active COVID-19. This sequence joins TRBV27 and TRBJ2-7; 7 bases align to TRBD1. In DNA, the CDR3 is TGTGCCAGCAGTTTCGCAGGGGGCTACGAGCAGTACTTC. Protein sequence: CASSFAGGYEQYF.